This is a list of T cell receptor beta chains from one sample in a study of cytotoxic CD8 clonotypes in ibrutinib-treated CLL. Sequencing used immunoSEQ multiplex PCR; TCRdb keeps in-frame clones, though not all of them. The table lists about 200,000 clones, 79% of them singletons, with roughly an eighth in the top ten. The input for sequencing was PBMCs, taken after 12 months of ibrutinib treatment. Source of these receptors: a human donor with chronic lymphocytic leukemia. CDR3s include the opening cysteine and the closing phenylalanine or tryptophan. A D gene is named only where the DNA matches it firmly. Size is omitted from some rows. Given values are once, few, many or a class for expanded clones.

>TRBV29-1|-|-|TRBJ1-2
TGCAGCGTTGTGAAAGGGCTGGGGACACCCTATGGCTACACCTTC
CSVVKGLGTPYGYTF
>TRBV28|-|-|TRBJ1-1
TGTGCCAGCAGTTCTACCGGGACTTCCAACACTGAAGCTTTCTTT
CASSSTGTSNTEAFF
>TRBV4-1|-|-|TRBJ1-2
TGCGCCAGCAGCCGCGACATAGGCGCAGGAGGTTCCCGCTACACCTTC
CASSRDIGAGGSRYTF
>TRBV19|-|-|TRBJ1-5
TGTGCCAGTAGTATTGGGGGGCAGCCCCAGCATTTT
CASSIGGQPQHF
>TRBV5-4|-|-|TRBJ1-2
TGTGCCAGCAGCGATAGAGGCGCAGGGCGAAGCTATGGCTACACCTTC
CASSDRGAGRSYGYTF
>TRBV5-1|-|TRBD2|TRBJ2-5
TGCGCCAGCAGCTTGGTGCTAGCGGGGGCGGAAGAGACCCAGTACTTC
CASSLVLAGAEETQYF
>TRBV7-9|few|TRBD1|TRBJ2-7
TGTGCCAGCAGCTTAGTGGGACAGGGCCAATACGAGCAGTACTTC
CASSLVGQGQYEQYF
>TRBV18|-|-|TRBJ2-2
TGTGCCAGCTCACCATACGTCCCTACGAACACCGGGGAGCTGTTTTTT
CASSPYVPTNTGELFF
>TRBV19|once|TRBD1|TRBJ1-2
TGTGCCAGTAGTCTACAGGGGGATGCCTATGGCTACACCTTC
CASSLQGDAYGYTF
>TRBV7-8|-|-|TRBJ2-2
TGTGCCAGCAGCTTAGCGCGAATACCTAACACCGGGGAGCTGTTTTTT
CASSLARIPNTGELFF
>TRBV7-9|-|TRBD2|TRBJ2-1
TGTGCCAGCAGCCGGCCGGGACTAAACTACAATGAGCAGTTCTTC
CASSRPGLNYNEQFF
>TRBV28|-|TRBD1|TRBJ2-7
TGTGCCAGCAGTGACTGGCAGGGGGTCCACGAGCAGTACTTC
CASSDWQGVHEQYF
>TRBV1|-|-|TRBJ2-3
TGCACCAGCACTCCGGGACTAGCGGGAGAGGAAAGCACAGATACGCAGTATTTT
CTSTPGLAGEESTDTQYF
>TRBV6-6|-|-|TRBJ2-5
TGTGCCAGCGGTACGTGGGAGACCCAGTACTTC
CASGTWETQYF
>TRBV2|-|TRBD2|TRBJ2-4
TGTGCCTGCACTGGACTAGCGGGAGAACAAATTCAGTACTTC
CACTGLAGEQIQYF
>TRBV7-2|once|-|TRBJ2-1
TGTGCCAGCAGCCACCCCGCCCCCGGCGGAACCTACAATGAGCAGTTCTTC
CASSHPAPGGTYNEQFF
>TRBV5-1|many|-|TRBJ2-1
TGCGCCAGCAGCTTGGAGGGACTCCCAGGGGGGGAGCAGTTCTTC
CASSLEGLPGGEQFF
>TRBV6-4|-|-|TRBJ1-4
TGTGCCAGCAGTGACCCTAAATCCGGGACAACTAATGAAAAACTGTTTTTT
CASSDPKSGTTNEKLFF
>TRBV11-3|-|-|TRBJ2-1
TGTGCCAGCAGCTTAGAGCAGGGGGGATACTACAATGAGCAGTTCTTC
CASSLEQGGYYNEQFF
>TRBV5-1|-|-|TRBJ1-2
TGCGCCACAGGACCTGGGACAAGCCTTAGCTATGGCTACACCTTC
CATGPGTSLSYGYTF
>TRBV7-9|-|-|TRBJ1-2
TGTGCCAGCAGCCCCTCCGGAAACTATGGCTACACCTTC
CASSPSGNYGYTF
>TRBV5-1|-|TRBD1|TRBJ2-7
TGCGCCAGCAGCCCTCCGGACAGGGAATACGAGCAGTACTTC
CASSPPDREYEQYF
>TRBV28|-|-|TRBJ1-5
TGTGCCAGCAGTTTTATGGGGGGCCATCAGCCCCAGCATTTT
CASSFMGGHQPQHF
>TRBV6-1|-|-|TRBJ2-2
TGTGCCAGCAGTGAAATAGGGCCAGATAACACCGGGGAGCTGTTTTTT
CASSEIGPDNTGELFF
>TRBV19|-|-|TRBJ2-1
TGTGCCAGTAGTCCATTTCTCGGGTTGGGATACAATGAGCAGTTCTTC
CASSPFLGLGYNEQFF
>TRBV4-1|-|-|TRBJ2-2
TGCGCCAGCAGCCAAGATCCCCAACCCACCGGGGAGCTGTTTTTT
CASSQDPQPTGELFF
>TRBV6-1|-|-|TRBJ1-5
TGTGCCAGCAGGTTCTCAGGGCCCCAGCATTTT
CASRFSGPQHF
>TRBV10-3|-|-|TRBJ1-6
TGTGCCATCAGTGAGGCTAATTCACCCCTCCACTTT
CAISEANSPLHF
>TRBV25-1|-|TRBD1|TRBJ1-2
TGTGCCAGCAGTGAGACGACAGGGGGCGATGGCTACACCTTC
CASSETTGGDGYTF
>TRBV2|few|-|TRBJ2-7
TGTGCCAGCAGGCGGCAGGTTGGCGAGCAGTACTTC
CASRRQVGEQYF
>TRBV19|once|TRBD1|TRBJ2-7
TGTGCCAGTAGTGGGCCGGGACAGAACCCCGTATACTTC
CASSGPGQNPVYF
>TRBV28|-|TRBD1|TRBJ2-7
TGTGCCAGCAGTTTAACCCTCCCAGGGGGCTCAGGCGAGCAGTACTTC
CASSLTLPGGSGEQYF
>TRBV6-5|-|TRBD1|TRBJ1-6
TGTGCCAGCAGACTGGAGACAGGGGGCCGCTCACCCCTCCACTTT
CASRLETGGRSPLHF
>TRBV10-1|-|-|TRBJ1-1
TGCGCCAGCAGAAGGAATATAAACACTGAAGCTTTCTTT
CASRRNINTEAFF
>TRBV5-1|-|-|TRBJ1-1
TGCGCCAGCAGCTTGCAAAACATGAACACTGAAGCTTTCTTT
CASSLQNMNTEAFF
>TRBV28|-|-|TRBJ2-7
TGTGCCAGCACCCATGGGTACGAGCAGTACTTC
CASTHGYEQYF
>TRBV30|-|TRBD2|TRBJ2-7
TGTGCCTTTGGGCGGGGGGGATACGAGCAGTACTTC
CAFGRGGYEQYF
>TRBV11-2|-|-|TRBJ2-7
TGTGCCAGCAGCGACGAGGCCTACGAGCAGTACTTC
CASSDEAYEQYF
>TRBV27|once|-|TRBJ2-2
TGTGCCAGCAGTTGGGGGGTTTCTCAGACCGGGCAGCCGACCGGGGAGCTGTTTTTT
CASSWGVSQTGQPTGELFF
>TRBV18|once|TRBD1|TRBJ1-1
TGTGCCAGCTCAATCGGACAGGGTGGGACTGAAGCTTTCTTT
CASSIGQGGTEAFF
>TRBV19|-|-|TRBJ1-5
TGTGCCAGTAGTATCGCAGTTATAAATCAGCCCCAGCATTTT
CASSIAVINQPQHF
>TRBV11-2|-|TRBD1|TRBJ2-6
TGTGCCAGCAGCTTCGGGACAGGCGGCTCTGGGGCCAACGTCCTGACTTTC
CASSFGTGGSGANVLTF
>TRBV6-4|medium-sized|-|TRBJ2-1
TGTGCCAGCAGTGACTCTAGCGAGGATGAGCAGTTCTTC
CASSDSSEDEQFF
>TRBV5-6|-|-|TRBJ2-5
TGTGCCAGCAGCTTGAGTAGAGAGACCCAGTACTTC
CASSLSRETQYF
>TRBV6-5|-|-|TRBJ1-4
TGTGCCAGCAGCCGGGGGGAAAACGAAAAACTGTTTTTT
CASSRGENEKLFF
>TRBV9|-|-|TRBJ1-2
TGTGCCAGCAGCGTAGACTCCCATGCGGACTATGGCTACACCTTC
CASSVDSHADYGYTF
>TRBV10-3|-|TRBD2|TRBJ2-7
TGTGCCATTTCTAGCGGGGGCTCCTACGAGCAGTACTTC
CAISSGGSYEQYF
>TRBV5-1|-|TRBD2|TRBJ2-1
TGCGCCAGCAGCCCCGCGGGAGACGGGTTAGGCAATGAGCAGTTCTTC
CASSPAGDGLGNEQFF
>TRBV28|few|-|TRBJ1-5
TGTGCCAGCAGTTCCCCCAAGGAGCCCCAGCATTTT
CASSSPKEPQHF
>TRBV5-1|-|-|TRBJ2-6
TGCGCCAGCAGCTTGGGGTCGTCTGGGGCCAACGTCCTGACTTTC
CASSLGSSGANVLTF
>TRBV10-2|-|-|TRBJ2-7
TGCGCCAGCAGTGAGGGGCGGCCGCTGTACTACGAGCAGTACTTC
CASSEGRPLYYEQYF
>TRBV19|-|TRBD2|TRBJ2-1
TGTGCCAGTAGTATAATCCTAGCGGGAGGTGGGGAGCAGTTCTTC
CASSIILAGGGEQFF
>TRBV4-2|-|TRBD2|TRBJ2-3
TGTGCCAGCAGCCATGTTACAGCGGGACCGACAGATACGCAGTATTTT
CASSHVTAGPTDTQYF
>TRBV29-1|-|TRBD2|TRBJ2-7
TGCAGCGTGGAGGGGACTACCGAATACGAGCAGTACTTC
CSVEGTTEYEQYF
>TRBV5-1|-|TRBD2|TRBJ2-1
TGCGCCAGCAGCTTGGGGGGGCCCGGGACTAGCGCGAGGAATGAGCAGTTCTTC
CASSLGGPGTSARNEQFF
>TRBV18|-|-|TRBJ1-1
TGTGCCAGCTCACCACCGCAGCGCGCTGAAGCTTTCTTT
CASSPPQRAEAFF